This T cell receptor beta chain was recorded in a study of CD4 and CD8 cells across lung adenocarcinoma regions (dated by TCRdb to 2017 to 2018). Background for the entire study: The study examined intratumor heterogeneity of the T cell receptor repertoire by comparing tumor centers with tumor margins.

This clonotype was seen repeatedly, ten times or more. Its antigen remains unidentified. No much larger clone exists at a distance of one base, and base qualities are not known. Donors were patients with localized lung adenocarcinoma, a subtype of non-small cell lung cancer. The centers of localized lung adenocarcinomas were where the samples came from. For TCR repertoire analysis, CD8+ T cells taken from tumor tissue were profiled apart from CD4+ T cells. The CDR3 holds 14 amino acids from the cysteine to the phenylalanine. Left in the record is the CDR3 DNA by itself, 42 bases read in frame from the first base. Looking up the germline V gene yields CDR1 SGHVS and CDR2 FQNEAQ. The library was produced with PCR. These reads were obtained on a HiSeq X Ten. The public reads were quality trimmed at Q25 with fastp and then assembled into clones with MiXCR by TCRdb, keeping productive beta chains. For every CDR3 protein sequence, its rows merge into one entry that carries the most common genes and DNA. The sample includes around 27,000 distinct CDR3 sequences, with over 45% observed a single time. The top ten clonotypes cover roughly 50% of the sample.

The V and J segments used are TRBV7-8 and TRBJ2-4; the D gene remains uncertain. The J call may be incorrect, as the DNA end agrees better with TRBJ2-7. The receptor's source is a male donor with lung adenocarcinoma. The CD4 and CD8 labels of this study may be unreliable. The sequenced material came from CD8+ T cells from the center of a lung tumor. What the cell subset or site label conveys for this sample: tumor center region. The base sequence is TGTGCCAGCAGCTTAGGGGCAGGTATCCACGAGCAGTACTTC. It codes for CASSLGAGIHEQYF.